The subject of this entry is one TCR beta chain. The junction differs from germline at one of its ends, possibly a read error. The data derive from a study of CD8 T cells in Susac syndrome. Germline V gene lookup returns CDR1 MNHEY and CDR2 SMNVEV (reference sequence). The CDR3 contains 15 residues. An input of roughly 0.5 to 1 ug of RNA was subjected to reverse transcription using random hexamers. Each CDR3 protein gets one entry after TCRdb re-called the immunoSEQ multiplex PCR reads with MiXCR. Found here are 150,000 to 180,000 distinct CDR3 sequences, roughly 95% of them singletons; the top ten hold 0.14% to 0.15%.

The TCR was taken from a human donor with multiple sclerosis. The chain links TRBV27 to TRBJ2-4; weak D call: TRBD1 (6 bases). Sequenced: CD8+ T cells from PBMCs. The CDR3 DNA reads as TGTGCCAGCAGTTTAACAGTGGGGGCCAAAAACGTTCAGTACTTC. Its protein product is CASSLTVGAKNVQYF.